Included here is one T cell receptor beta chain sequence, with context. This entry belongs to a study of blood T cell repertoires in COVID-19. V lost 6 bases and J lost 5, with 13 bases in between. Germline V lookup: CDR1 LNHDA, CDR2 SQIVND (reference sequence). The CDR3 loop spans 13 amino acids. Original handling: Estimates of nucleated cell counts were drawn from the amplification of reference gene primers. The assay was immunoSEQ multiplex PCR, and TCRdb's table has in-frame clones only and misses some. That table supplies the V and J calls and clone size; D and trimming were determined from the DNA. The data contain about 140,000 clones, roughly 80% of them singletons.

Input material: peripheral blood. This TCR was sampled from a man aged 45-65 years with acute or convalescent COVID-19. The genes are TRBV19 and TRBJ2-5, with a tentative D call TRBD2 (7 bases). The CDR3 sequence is CASRAGAVETQYF. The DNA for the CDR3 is TGTGCCAGTAGGGCGGGGGCGGTTGAGACCCAGTACTTC.